A selection of T cell receptor beta chains follows, all from one sample in a study of cytomegalovirus exposure and HLA in healthy donors. Assay used: immunoSEQ multiplex PCR; TCRdb lists only in-frame clones, some missing. The data contain about 150,000 clones, around 82% of them singletons. Sequencing used PBMCs. The receptors come from a woman aged 40 to 50 in good health and CMV-seropositive. Both conserved end residues are part of each CDR3. Fields, in order: clone size, V gene, J gene, D gene, CDR3 protein, CDR3 DNA. A D gene is named only where the DNA matches it firmly. Size is stated for part of the rows, as once, few or many counts, or as a class when the clone is expanded.

size: NA; V: TRBV30; J: TRBJ1-2; D: NA; CDR3: CAWRGGVGILLYGYTF; DNA: TGTGCCTGGAGAGGCGGGGTGGGGATCCTTCTCTATGGCTACACCTTC
size: NA; V: TRBV6-4; J: TRBJ1-2; D: NA; CDR3: CASSRGLQGQLGGYTF; DNA: TGTGCCAGCAGTCGCGGCCTACAGGGCCAACTCGGTGGCTACACCTTC
size: NA; V: TRBV7-9; J: TRBJ1-1; D: TRBD1; CDR3: CASNRQGSLTEAFF; DNA: TGTGCCAGCAACAGACAGGGAAGTCTAACTGAAGCTTTCTTT
size: NA; V: TRBV7-7; J: TRBJ2-5; D: NA; CDR3: CASSQGAWGTQYF; DNA: TGTGCTAGCAGCCAAGGGGCCTGGGGGACCCAGTACTTC
size: NA; V: TRBV6-1; J: TRBJ2-7; D: NA; CDR3: CASSEAVRGEQYF; DNA: TGTGCCAGCAGTGAAGCGGTCAGAGGGGAGCAGTACTTC
size: NA; V: TRBV5-1; J: TRBJ2-4; D: TRBD2; CDR3: CASSPKVAGGPRENIQYF; DNA: TGCGCCAGCAGCCCAAAAGTAGCGGGAGGGCCGCGAGAAAACATTCAGTACTTC
size: NA; V: TRBV9; J: TRBJ2-1; D: TRBD2; CDR3: CASSAPSGLAGNEQFF; DNA: TGTGCCAGCAGCGCACCCTCGGGTCTAGCGGGTAATGAGCAGTTCTTC
size: NA; V: TRBV29-1; J: TRBJ2-2; D: TRBD2; CDR3: CSAQREGTNTGELFF; DNA: TGCAGCGCACAGCGGGAGGGCACGAACACCGGGGAGCTGTTTTTT
size: NA; V: TRBV27; J: TRBJ2-5; D: NA; CDR3: CASSPRRGRETQYF; DNA: TGTGCCAGCAGTCCCCGGAGGGGGCGGGAGACCCAGTACTTC
size: NA; V: TRBV5-1; J: TRBJ1-2; D: NA; CDR3: CASSLVQGGRGYTF; DNA: TGCGCCAGCAGCTTGGTTCAGGGAGGGAGAGGCTACACCTTC
size: few; V: TRBV20-1; J: TRBJ1-1; D: NA; CDR3: CSAGGPGRAFF; DNA: TGCAGTGCTGGAGGTCCAGGGCGAGCTTTCTTT
size: NA; V: TRBV5-5; J: TRBJ2-1; D: NA; CDR3: CASRTDTSYNEQFF; DNA: TGTGCCAGCAGGACGGACACCTCCTACAATGAGCAGTTCTTC
size: few; V: TRBV9; J: TRBJ1-1; D: NA; CDR3: CASSVEDFGNTEAFF; DNA: TGTGCCAGCAGCGTAGAAGATTTCGGGAACACTGAAGCTTTCTTT
size: NA; V: TRBV30; J: TRBJ1-1; D: NA; CDR3: CAWSSGQWNTEAFF; DNA: TGTGCCTGGAGTTCCGGACAATGGAACACTGAAGCTTTCTTT
size: NA; V: TRBV9; J: TRBJ1-1; D: TRBD1; CDR3: CASSATGTGEAFF; DNA: TGTGCCAGCAGCGCAACCGGGACAGGGGAAGCTTTCTTT
size: NA; V: TRBV6-1; J: TRBJ1-5; D: TRBD1; CDR3: CASSTDRVGNQPQHF; DNA: TGTGCCAGCAGCACCGACAGGGTTGGCAATCAGCCCCAGCATTTT
size: once; V: TRBV2; J: TRBJ1-5; D: TRBD1; CDR3: CASRQGLPGNQPQHF; DNA: TGTGCCAGCCGACAGGGACTTCCGGGCAATCAGCCCCAGCATTTT
size: NA; V: TRBV6-5; J: TRBJ1-6; D: NA; CDR3: CASSYSTRLGSPLHF; DNA: TGTGCCAGCAGTTACTCGACCAGGCTCGGCTCACCCCTCCACTTT
size: few; V: TRBV6-1; J: TRBJ1-5; D: NA; CDR3: CASENRESNQPQHF; DNA: TGTGCCAGCGAGAACAGGGAGAGCAATCAGCCCCAGCATTTT
size: NA; V: TRBV7-2; J: TRBJ2-2; D: TRBD2; CDR3: CASRSGRALANTGELFF; DNA: TGTGCCAGCAGGAGTGGGAGGGCATTAGCGAACACCGGGGAGCTGTTTTTT
size: NA; V: TRBV5-1; J: TRBJ2-7; D: TRBD2; CDR3: CASRRGGEQYF; DNA: TGCGCCAGCCGACGGGGGGGCGAGCAGTACTTC
size: NA; V: TRBV7-9; J: TRBJ2-1; D: TRBD1; CDR3: CASSLDWTGGDGEQFF; DNA: TGTGCCAGCAGCTTAGATTGGACAGGGGGGGACGGTGAGCAGTTCTTC
size: NA; V: TRBV19; J: TRBJ2-7; D: NA; CDR3: CASSTADLPLFF; DNA: TGTGCCAGTAGTACCGCCGACTTGCCACTCTTCTTC
size: NA; V: TRBV6-1; J: TRBJ1-2; D: NA; CDR3: CASILRSGTNYGYTF; DNA: TGTGCCAGCATCCTCCGGTCCGGGACTAACTATGGCTACACCTTC
size: NA; V: TRBV28; J: TRBJ2-1; D: NA; CDR3: CASSFRVEQFF; DNA: TGTGCCAGCAGTTTCCGTGTTGAGCAGTTCTTC
size: NA; V: TRBV5-1; J: TRBJ2-1; D: TRBD2; CDR3: CASSLGRTSYNEQFF; DNA: TGCGCCAGCAGCCTGGGGAGGACTAGTTACAATGAGCAGTTCTTC
size: NA; V: TRBV7-8; J: TRBJ2-3; D: NA; CDR3: CASSLPGTDTQYF; DNA: TGTGCCAGCAGCCTCCCCGGGACAGATACGCAGTATTTT
size: NA; V: TRBV7-7; J: TRBJ1-3; D: TRBD1; CDR3: CASSFRQGVGNTIYF; DNA: TGTGCCAGCAGCTTTCGACAGGGTGTTGGAAACACCATATATTTT
size: NA; V: TRBV30; J: TRBJ2-7; D: NA; CDR3: CAWARGGEQYF; DNA: TGTGCCTGGGCTAGAGGCGGCGAGCAGTACTTC
size: NA; V: TRBV28; J: TRBJ1-1; D: TRBD1; CDR3: CASSLWKGDRAVSEAFF; DNA: TGTGCCAGCAGTTTATGGAAGGGGGACAGGGCAGTGTCTGAAGCTTTCTTT
size: NA; V: TRBV7-3; J: TRBJ2-3; D: TRBD2; CDR3: CASSLPGGAGVDTQYF; DNA: TGTGCCAGCAGCTTGCCCGGAGGAGCGGGAGTGGATACGCAGTATTTT
size: NA; V: TRBV5-5; J: TRBJ1-1; D: TRBD1; CDR3: CASSLASRQGEAFF; DNA: TGTGCCAGCAGCTTGGCCTCACGACAGGGGGAAGCTTTCTTT
size: NA; V: TRBV29-1; J: TRBJ2-7; D: TRBD2; CDR3: CSVEGLAGNEQYF; DNA: TGCAGCGTTGAAGGGCTAGCGGGAAACGAGCAGTACTTC
size: NA; V: TRBV25-1; J: TRBJ2-7; D: NA; CDR3: CASSDFAGPSYEQYF; DNA: TGTGCCAGCAGTGATTTCGCAGGGCCTTCCTACGAGCAGTACTTC
size: few; V: TRBV29-1; J: TRBJ2-2; D: TRBD2; CDR3: CSVSTSGRNTGELFF; DNA: TGCAGCGTATCGACTAGCGGGAGGAACACCGGGGAGCTGTTTTTT
size: NA; V: TRBV5-1; J: TRBJ2-1; D: TRBD1; CDR3: CASSPGQGAYNEQFF; DNA: TGCGCCAGCAGCCCTGGACAGGGGGCTTACAATGAGCAGTTCTTC
size: NA; V: TRBV5-5; J: TRBJ2-2; D: TRBD2; CDR3: CASSIIAGGPVTGELFF; DNA: TGTGCCAGCAGCATTATAGCGGGAGGGCCGGTAACCGGGGAGCTGTTTTTT
size: NA; V: TRBV7-9; J: TRBJ2-5; D: TRBD2; CDR3: CASSLTATREGLETQYF; DNA: TGTGCCAGCAGCTTAACCGCTACGCGGGAGGGCCTAGAGACCCAGTACTTC
size: NA; V: TRBV29-1; J: TRBJ2-3; D: TRBD2; CDR3: CSARLAGITDTQYF; DNA: TGCAGCGCACGACTAGCGGGAATCACAGATACGCAGTATTTT
size: NA; V: TRBV11-3; J: TRBJ1-1; D: NA; CDR3: CASSLSQGAEAFF; DNA: TGTGCCAGCAGCTTATCCCAAGGAGCTGAAGCTTTCTTT
size: NA; V: TRBV10-3; J: TRBJ2-7; D: NA; CDR3: CAISVAGSGGEQYF; DNA: TGTGCCATCAGTGTGGCGGGGTCGGGTGGCGAGCAGTACTTC
size: NA; V: TRBV15; J: TRBJ2-7; D: NA; CDR3: CATGGIWGEQYF; DNA: TGTGCCACGGGCGGGATCTGGGGAGAGCAGTACTTC
size: NA; V: TRBV27; J: TRBJ1-1; D: NA; CDR3: CASSSAGAGTEAFF; DNA: TGTGCCAGCAGTTCGGCGGGGGCCGGCACTGAAGCTTTCTTT
size: NA; V: TRBV4-2; J: TRBJ2-7; D: TRBD2; CDR3: CASSQDTTSGRQHEQYF; DNA: TGTGCCAGCAGCCAAGACACCACTAGCGGGAGGCAGCACGAGCAGTACTTC
size: NA; V: TRBV15; J: TRBJ1-1; D: TRBD1; CDR3: CATTHPGQGWTEAFF; DNA: TGTGCCACCACCCACCCGGGACAGGGTTGGACTGAAGCTTTCTTT
size: NA; V: TRBV4-1; J: TRBJ2-1; D: NA; CDR3: CASSQDRVRERSYNEQFF; DNA: TGCGCCAGCAGCCAAGATCGCGTTCGGGAGCGTTCCTACAATGAGCAGTTCTTC
size: few; V: TRBV11-3; J: TRBJ2-1; D: TRBD2; CDR3: CASSLAGASNEQFF; DNA: TGTGCCAGCAGCTTGGCGGGAGCGAGCAATGAGCAGTTCTTC
size: once; V: TRBV7-9; J: TRBJ2-3; D: NA; CDR3: CASSLALTDTQYF; DNA: TGTGCCAGCAGCTTAGCCCTCACAGATACGCAGTATTTT
size: NA; V: TRBV9; J: TRBJ2-7; D: TRBD2; CDR3: CASSVDSGRFYEQYF; DNA: TGTGCCAGCAGCGTAGATAGCGGGAGGTTCTACGAGCAGTACTTC
size: NA; V: TRBV30; J: TRBJ1-5; D: NA; CDR3: CAWSDRVSQPQHF; DNA: TGTGCCTGGAGTGACAGGGTTAGTCAGCCCCAGCATTTT
size: NA; V: TRBV10-1; J: TRBJ2-3; D: TRBD2; CDR3: CASSEIAGGPTDTQYF; DNA: TGCGCCAGCAGTGAGATAGCGGGAGGGCCAACAGATACGCAGTATTTT
size: NA; V: TRBV2; J: TRBJ1-1; D: TRBD1; CDR3: CASRADRGVTEAFF; DNA: TGTGCCAGCAGGGCTGACAGGGGAGTAACTGAAGCTTTCTTT
size: few; V: TRBV29-1; J: TRBJ2-5; D: TRBD1; CDR3: CSVRGGQRQETQYF; DNA: TGCAGCGTGAGAGGGGGACAGAGACAAGAGACCCAGTACTTC
size: NA; V: TRBV11-2; J: TRBJ1-1; D: TRBD1; CDR3: CASSLGDRTSTEAFF; DNA: TGTGCCAGCAGCTTAGGGGACAGGACATCTACTGAAGCTTTCTTT
size: NA; V: TRBV28; J: TRBJ2-1; D: NA; CDR3: CASYQGSYNEQFF; DNA: TGTGCCAGTTATCAGGGGAGCTACAATGAGCAGTTCTTC
size: NA; V: TRBV13; J: TRBJ2-4; D: TRBD1; CDR3: CASSPQGAKNIQYF; DNA: TGTGCCAGCAGCCCCCAGGGGGCGAAAAACATTCAGTACTTC
size: NA; V: TRBV28; J: TRBJ2-2; D: NA; CDR3: CASTNSNTGELFF; DNA: TGTGCCAGCACTAACTCGAACACCGGGGAGCTGTTTTTT
size: once; V: TRBV5-1; J: TRBJ1-2; D: TRBD1; CDR3: CASRAGTGTSYGYTF; DNA: TGCGCCAGCAGGGCCGGGACAGGAACATCCTATGGCTACACCTTC
size: once; V: TRBV4-2; J: TRBJ2-1; D: TRBD2; CDR3: CASSQDGQREGLEQFF; DNA: TGTGCCAGCAGCCAAGATGGCCAGCGGGAGGGCCTTGAACAGTTCTTC
size: NA; V: TRBV6-5; J: TRBJ2-4; D: TRBD2; CDR3: CASSLQLGGAKNIQYF; DNA: TGTGCCAGCAGTTTACAGCTGGGGGGGGCCAAAAACATTCAGTACTTC